The rows below give T cell receptor beta chains drawn from one sample of a study of blood T cell repertoires in COVID-19. Produced via immunoSEQ multiplex PCR; TCRdb's table is partial and in-frame only. The sample lists roughly 360,000 clones; 83% were seen once. The sequenced sample was PBMCs or T cells enriched from blood (not recorded which). These receptors came from a woman between 50 and 59 years old who had recovered from COVID-19. CDR3s include the opening cysteine and the closing phenylalanine or tryptophan. D genes are given only for firm matches. Clone size is not always given. Where it is, it says once, few, many or a class for expanded clones.

j_call: TRBJ1-2; v_call: TRBV11-2; d_call: .; clone_size: few; cdr3_length: 13; cdr3_nt: TGTGCCAGCAGCTTAGCGGGGGGCGACGGCTACACCTTC; cdr3_aa: CASSLAGGDGYTF
j_call: TRBJ1-1; v_call: TRBV5-4; d_call: TRBD1; clone_size: .; cdr3_length: 16; cdr3_nt: TGTGCCAGCAGCTTGGGACCGGGACAGGGTATCACTGAAGCTTTCTTT; cdr3_aa: CASSLGPGQGITEAFF
j_call: TRBJ2-7; v_call: TRBV6-5; d_call: TRBD1; clone_size: many; cdr3_length: 15; cdr3_nt: TGTGCCAGCAGTTACGCTGGGACAGGGGCGGGCGAGCAGTACTTC; cdr3_aa: CASSYAGTGAGEQYF
j_call: TRBJ1-5; v_call: TRBV18; d_call: .; clone_size: .; cdr3_length: 16; cdr3_nt: TGTGCCAGCTCACCCTCGGAGGGGGGGCTTAATCAGCCCCAGCATTTT; cdr3_aa: CASSPSEGGLNQPQHF
j_call: TRBJ2-1; v_call: TRBV12-3/TRBV12-4; d_call: TRBD2; clone_size: .; cdr3_length: 12; cdr3_nt: TGTGCCAGCAGGCTCCCGGGAGGTGAGCAGTTCTTC; cdr3_aa: CASRLPGGEQFF
j_call: TRBJ1-2; v_call: TRBV1; d_call: .; clone_size: .; cdr3_length: 17; cdr3_nt: TGCACCAGCAGCCAAGGTTCGGGGGGCGCGTCTGTCGGTGGCTACACCTTC; cdr3_aa: CTSSQGSGGASVGGYTF
j_call: TRBJ1-3; v_call: TRBV7-8; d_call: TRBD1; clone_size: .; cdr3_length: 18; cdr3_nt: TGTGCCAGCAGCTTGTCATTTAGGACAGGACAATATGGAAACACCATATATTTT; cdr3_aa: CASSLSFRTGQYGNTIYF
j_call: TRBJ2-3; v_call: TRBV2; d_call: TRBD2; clone_size: once; cdr3_length: 19; cdr3_nt: TGTGCCAGCAGCCAATTGCTCGTCGTGGCTAGCGGGGGCACAGATACGCAGTATTTT; cdr3_aa: CASSQLLVVASGGTDTQYF
j_call: TRBJ1-2; v_call: TRBV7-3; d_call: TRBD1; clone_size: .; cdr3_length: 14; cdr3_nt: TGTGCCAGCAGCCCCGACAGGGGGCTTGGTGGCTACACCTTC; cdr3_aa: CASSPDRGLGGYTF
j_call: TRBJ1-5; v_call: TRBV30; d_call: .; clone_size: .; cdr3_length: 16; cdr3_nt: TGTGCCTGGAGCCCCTGGAGAGGGCAGGTTAATCAGCCCCAGCATTTT; cdr3_aa: CAWSPWRGQVNQPQHF
j_call: TRBJ1-2; v_call: TRBV12-3/TRBV12-4; d_call: .; clone_size: .; cdr3_length: 12; cdr3_nt: TGTGCCAGCAGTCAGGGCGGCTATGGCTACACCTTC; cdr3_aa: CASSQGGYGYTF
j_call: TRBJ1-5; v_call: TRBV27; d_call: TRBD1; clone_size: .; cdr3_length: 18; cdr3_nt: TGTGCCAGCAGTCCCTCCAGGATGACAGGGTCCTACAATCAGCCCCAGCATTTT; cdr3_aa: CASSPSRMTGSYNQPQHF
j_call: TRBJ1-2; v_call: TRBV9; d_call: TRBD1; clone_size: .; cdr3_length: 14; cdr3_nt: TGTGCCAGCAGCGGGGGACAGGGGATTTATGGCTACACCTTC; cdr3_aa: CASSGGQGIYGYTF
j_call: TRBJ1-2; v_call: TRBV7-9; d_call: .; clone_size: .; cdr3_length: 13; cdr3_nt: TGTGCCAGCAGCCCGACAGGCAAGTACGGCTACACCTTC; cdr3_aa: CASSPTGKYGYTF
j_call: TRBJ1-1; v_call: TRBV19; d_call: .; clone_size: .; cdr3_length: 15; cdr3_nt: TGTGCCAGTAGTATGAGGGCTCAGGCGAACACTGAAGCTTTCTTT; cdr3_aa: CASSMRAQANTEAFF
j_call: TRBJ1-1; v_call: TRBV30; d_call: .; clone_size: once; cdr3_length: 12; cdr3_nt: TGTGCCTGGAGGACGGTGAGGACTGAAGCTTTCTTT; cdr3_aa: CAWRTVRTEAFF
j_call: TRBJ1-1; v_call: TRBV29-1; d_call: .; clone_size: .; cdr3_length: 14; cdr3_nt: TGCAGCGTTGAAGATCAGAGGGTGCGACCTGAAGCTTTCTTT; cdr3_aa: CSVEDQRVRPEAFF
j_call: TRBJ1-1; v_call: TRBV7-2; d_call: .; clone_size: .; cdr3_length: 13; cdr3_nt: TGTGCCAGCAGCTTACCGGGGGTCGAAAGGGCTTTCTTT; cdr3_aa: CASSLPGVERAFF
j_call: TRBJ2-1; v_call: TRBV7-9; d_call: TRBD2; clone_size: .; cdr3_length: 15; cdr3_nt: TGTGCCAGCAGCTTTAGCGGGATCGGGTCCAATGAGCAGTTCTTC; cdr3_aa: CASSFSGIGSNEQFF
j_call: TRBJ2-5; v_call: TRBV14; d_call: TRBD2; clone_size: .; cdr3_length: 17; cdr3_nt: TGTGCCAGCAGCCAAGGCGTTCGCGGGAGGGCCCTAGAGACCCAGTACTTC; cdr3_aa: CASSQGVRGRALETQYF
j_call: TRBJ2-1; v_call: TRBV4-3; d_call: .; clone_size: .; cdr3_length: 15; cdr3_nt: TGCGCCAGCAGCCTCGCTGCCTCCCAGGTCCATGAGCAGTTCTTC; cdr3_aa: CASSLAASQVHEQFF
j_call: TRBJ1-1; v_call: TRBV29-1; d_call: .; clone_size: .; cdr3_length: 13; cdr3_nt: TGCAGCGTTGAAGACGGGGTGAACACTGAAGCTTTCTTT; cdr3_aa: CSVEDGVNTEAFF
j_call: TRBJ1-5; v_call: TRBV15; d_call: TRBD1; clone_size: .; cdr3_length: 15; cdr3_nt: TGTGCCACCAAAACCGGGACAGTATTCAATCAGCCCCAGCATTTT; cdr3_aa: CATKTGTVFNQPQHF
j_call: TRBJ2-7; v_call: TRBV15; d_call: TRBD1; clone_size: .; cdr3_length: 14; cdr3_nt: TGTGCCACCAGCGTCAACAGGGGTTCCTACGAGCAGTACTTC; cdr3_aa: CATSVNRGSYEQYF
j_call: TRBJ2-7; v_call: TRBV7-2; d_call: TRBD2; clone_size: .; cdr3_length: 14; cdr3_nt: TGTGCCAGCAGACCTAGCGGGGGGGCCTCCGAGCAGTACTTC; cdr3_aa: CASRPSGGASEQYF
j_call: TRBJ1-1; v_call: TRBV4-2; d_call: TRBD1; clone_size: .; cdr3_length: 15; cdr3_nt: TGTGCCAGCAGCCATGACGGACAGGCCGGCACTGAAGCTTTCTTT; cdr3_aa: CASSHDGQAGTEAFF
j_call: TRBJ2-3; v_call: TRBV5-4; d_call: TRBD2; clone_size: .; cdr3_length: 16; cdr3_nt: TGTGCCAGCAGCTTGGGTAGCGGGAGCAGGACAGATACGCAGTATTTT; cdr3_aa: CASSLGSGSRTDTQYF
j_call: TRBJ1-5; v_call: TRBV7-2; d_call: .; clone_size: .; cdr3_length: 16; cdr3_nt: TGTGCCAGCAGCTTAGCAGGGGAGGTGGGCAATCAGCCCCAGCATTTT; cdr3_aa: CASSLAGEVGNQPQHF
j_call: TRBJ1-2; v_call: TRBV10-1; d_call: TRBD1; clone_size: .; cdr3_length: 15; cdr3_nt: TGCGCCAGCAGTGGAACCCGGGACAGATGTGGTGGCTACACCTTC; cdr3_aa: CASSGTRDRCGGYTF
j_call: TRBJ1-2; v_call: TRBV14; d_call: .; clone_size: .; cdr3_length: 15; cdr3_nt: TGTGCCAGCAGCCAAGATTACAGCCATCGTCTTAGCTACACCTTC; cdr3_aa: CASSQDYSHRLSYTF
j_call: TRBJ1-1; v_call: TRBV5-1; d_call: .; clone_size: .; cdr3_length: 13; cdr3_nt: TGCGCCAGCAGCATTCAGGAGAACACTGAAGCTTTCTTT; cdr3_aa: CASSIQENTEAFF
j_call: TRBJ2-3; v_call: TRBV5-4; d_call: .; clone_size: .; cdr3_length: 12; cdr3_nt: TGTGCCAGCAGGGACGGGAAGGATACGCAGTATTTT; cdr3_aa: CASRDGKDTQYF
j_call: TRBJ2-3; v_call: TRBV7-8; d_call: .; clone_size: once; cdr3_length: 15; cdr3_nt: TGTGCCAGCGGTGAACTGCTAACAGGCACAGATACGCAGTATTTT; cdr3_aa: CASGELLTGTDTQYF
j_call: TRBJ1-2; v_call: TRBV19; d_call: .; clone_size: .; cdr3_length: 16; cdr3_nt: TGTGCCAGTAGTTCTAGGAGGGAGGCTCCTGCCTATGGCTACACCTTC; cdr3_aa: CASSSRREAPAYGYTF
j_call: TRBJ1-5; v_call: TRBV6-5; d_call: .; clone_size: .; cdr3_length: 12; cdr3_nt: TGTGCCAGCAGGGACATTGATCAGCCCCAGCATTTT; cdr3_aa: CASRDIDQPQHF
j_call: TRBJ1-2; v_call: TRBV30; d_call: TRBD1; clone_size: .; cdr3_length: 11; cdr3_nt: TGTGCCGGAAGGACAGGGGCCTCCTCGACCTTC; cdr3_aa: CAGRTGASSTF
j_call: TRBJ2-5; v_call: TRBV12-3/TRBV12-4; d_call: .; clone_size: .; cdr3_length: 13; cdr3_nt: TGTGCCAGCACCCTAGGTATCCAAGAGACCCAGTACTTC; cdr3_aa: CASTLGIQETQYF
j_call: TRBJ1-2; v_call: TRBV5-8; d_call: TRBD1; clone_size: .; cdr3_length: 13; cdr3_nt: TGTGCCAGCAGCCTCAGACAGGGATATGGCTACACCTTC; cdr3_aa: CASSLRQGYGYTF
j_call: TRBJ1-1; v_call: TRBV3-1/TRBV3-2; d_call: .; clone_size: .; cdr3_length: 14; cdr3_nt: TGTGCCAGCAGTTCAGGGGTCCCGAACACTGAAGCTTTCTTT; cdr3_aa: CASSSGVPNTEAFF
j_call: TRBJ2-7; v_call: TRBV2; d_call: TRBD1; clone_size: once; cdr3_length: 17; cdr3_nt: TGTGCCAGCAGTCTACGCCCGGACAGGGAATTCTCCTACGAGCAGTACTTC; cdr3_aa: CASSLRPDREFSYEQYF
j_call: TRBJ1-5; v_call: TRBV19; d_call: .; clone_size: .; cdr3_length: 17; cdr3_nt: TGTGCCAGTAGTATAGAGGTCCCGTTAACTCACAATCAGCCCCAGCATTTT; cdr3_aa: CASSIEVPLTHNQPQHF
j_call: TRBJ1-6; v_call: TRBV3-1/TRBV3-2; d_call: .; clone_size: .; cdr3_length: 14; cdr3_nt: TGTGCCAGCGGCCACAGAGGGGGGGATTCACCCCTCCACTTT; cdr3_aa: CASGHRGGDSPLHF
j_call: TRBJ1-6; v_call: TRBV4-3; d_call: TRBD1; clone_size: .; cdr3_length: 18; cdr3_nt: TGCGCCAGCAGCCAAGACCCTCAGGGACAGGGATCATCTTCACCCCTCCACTTT; cdr3_aa: CASSQDPQGQGSSSPLHF
j_call: TRBJ1-3; v_call: TRBV5-5; d_call: .; clone_size: .; cdr3_length: 15; cdr3_nt: TGTGCCAGCAGCCATCAACAGGTACCTGGAAACACCATATATTTT; cdr3_aa: CASSHQQVPGNTIYF
j_call: TRBJ2-3; v_call: TRBV19; d_call: TRBD2; clone_size: .; cdr3_length: 18; cdr3_nt: TGTGCCAGTAGTATATCGGCCCTCTCAGCGGGAGGGTTAGATACGCAGTATTTT; cdr3_aa: CASSISALSAGGLDTQYF
j_call: TRBJ1-6; v_call: TRBV30; d_call: .; clone_size: few; cdr3_length: 11; cdr3_nt: TGTGCCTGGAATTTAAATTCACCCCTCCACTTT; cdr3_aa: CAWNLNSPLHF
j_call: TRBJ2-5; v_call: TRBV5-1; d_call: .; clone_size: .; cdr3_length: 14; cdr3_nt: TGCGCCAGCAGCTTGGAGTGGGGGGACGAGACCCAGTACTTC; cdr3_aa: CASSLEWGDETQYF
j_call: TRBJ1-1; v_call: TRBV19; d_call: .; clone_size: .; cdr3_length: 14; cdr3_nt: TGTGCCAGTACCCCGGGGGGTATTTGGACTGAAGCTTTCTTT; cdr3_aa: CASTPGGIWTEAFF
j_call: TRBJ2-7; v_call: TRBV11-3; d_call: TRBD1; clone_size: .; cdr3_length: 15; cdr3_nt: TGTGCCAGCAGCCCCGGACAGGGTTTTGGGACCGAGCAGTACTTC; cdr3_aa: CASSPGQGFGTEQYF
j_call: TRBJ2-1; v_call: TRBV12-3/TRBV12-4; d_call: .; clone_size: .; cdr3_length: 13; cdr3_nt: TGTGCCAGCAGTTTTGGCAGGGGCTATGAGCAGTTCTTC; cdr3_aa: CASSFGRGYEQFF
j_call: TRBJ1-5; v_call: TRBV6-2/TRBV6-3; d_call: .; clone_size: .; cdr3_length: 14; cdr3_nt: TGTGCCAGCAGTTCAATGGCGGGGTTTCAGCCCCAGCATTTT; cdr3_aa: CASSSMAGFQPQHF
j_call: TRBJ1-1; v_call: TRBV2; d_call: .; clone_size: .; cdr3_length: 14; cdr3_nt: TGTGCCAGCCTTAACCCCCAGGTCAACGCTGAAGCTTTCTTT; cdr3_aa: CASLNPQVNAEAFF
j_call: TRBJ2-7; v_call: TRBV11-3; d_call: TRBD1; clone_size: once; cdr3_length: 14; cdr3_nt: TGTGCCAGCAGCTTACAGGGGGCCAGCTTCGAGCAGTACTTC; cdr3_aa: CASSLQGASFEQYF
j_call: TRBJ2-1; v_call: TRBV5-1; d_call: .; clone_size: .; cdr3_length: 15; cdr3_nt: TGCGCCAGCAGCTTCTTAACCTCAGGGGTTTATGAGCAGTTCTTC; cdr3_aa: CASSFLTSGVYEQFF
j_call: TRBJ2-4; v_call: TRBV7-2; d_call: TRBD2; clone_size: .; cdr3_length: 18; cdr3_nt: TGTGCCAGCAGCTTATCGGGAGCCGGGAGGGCGAGAGGGAACATTCAGTACTTC; cdr3_aa: CASSLSGAGRARGNIQYF